Below, one T cell receptor (beta chain) is given with its context. There is no known antigen for this receptor. No quality values exist for individual bases; no much larger clone is one base distant. This sample is drawn from a study of blood T cell repertoires in COVID-19 (TCRdb year 2020). For context, the study as a whole: Samples from collaborators originated in the United States, Italy and Spain and spanned both the acute and convalescent phases of COVID-19. Nearly every sample came with metadata listing a de-identified subject ID, COVID-19 status, age in years and sex. HLA class I and class II types, where available, came from metadata supplied by the sample provider rather than from assay-based typing. The dataset comprised deeply sampled blood TCRbeta repertoires from subjects exposed to, actively infected with, or recovered from COVID-19. The repertoires were released in a freely available public database intended as a resource for research on the immune response to SARS-CoV-2. The prospective study material was composed of cDNA or gDNA derived from T cells, B-cell-depleted T cells, or PBMCs. The samples were drawn from the first 160 participants of the ongoing ImmuneRACE study and from 1,254 subjects provided by 6 global collaborators.

Beyond this particular receptor, the publication reports: The quantity of clinical and demographic metadata differed by source and by participant and was supplied without curation.

TCRbeta CDR3 regions were amplified from genomic DNA by means of the immunoSEQ Assay, a bias-controlled multiplex PCR. Per the authors' processing: Nucleated cell counts per sample were estimated from amplification of reference gene primers within the assay. To quantify the absolute abundance of each unique TCRbeta CDR3 rearrangement, sequence reads were collapsed and filtered. For each sample, productive Simpson clonality was calculated as the square root of Simpson's diversity index across productive rearrangements. What TCRdb holds here is the immuneACCESS table cut down to in-frame rearrangements. Part of the clones is not present; checked against another copy, under half of the missing clones reflect an unresolved V gene, and the others are unexplained. V and J calls and clone size are as listed in that table; D and trimming were resolved from the DNA. This sample lists 100,000 or so clones; around 87% were detected once. Roughly 5.2% of the sample rests with the top ten.

In Seattle, one collaborating source enrolled patients while the infection was active and tracked those patients longitudinally over the course of disease. Each collaborating institution followed its own protocols to collect whole blood in K2EDTA tubes. For TCRbeta analysis, collaborator samples were shipped as frozen whole blood, as isolated PBMCs, or as DNA extracted from either sample type. V drops 3 bases and J drops 5 bases, leaving 11 bases in between. Inclusive of the bounding cysteine and phenylalanine, the CDR3 is 14 residues long. Only the CDR3 region is kept as DNA, spanning 42 bases read in frame from base 1. Sequences SGHTA (CDR1) and FQGNSA (CDR2) are obtained from the germline V gene.

The origin of this receptor is a woman between 50 and 59 years old with COVID-19, enrolled during active disease. The chain is encoded by TRBV7-2 joined to TRBJ1-5; the D segment cannot be called with confidence. The sequenced sample was peripheral blood. This receptor carries the CDR3 CASSFGHLDQPQHF. The DNA sequence is given as TGTGCCAGCAGCTTTGGCCACCTCGATCAGCCCCAGCATTTT.